The clone carrying this TCR beta chain was found many times. Described time point: sample taken at primary tumor resection. Researchers sequenced whole RNA taken from tumor, nontumor lung or frozen PBMC without sorting. This sample was taken from a study of spatial heterogeneity in lung cancer. MiXCR was run by TCRdb on the 5' RACE reads, yielding one entry per CDR3 protein. The sample records more than 60,000 distinct CDR3 sequences, around 7.8% being singletons. Specimen: PBMCs, collected at surgery. The receptor comes from a male donor with early-stage non-small cell lung cancer.

The CDR3 loop is CASRNTGGWGGNTIYF. The CDR3 DNA reads as TGTGCCAGCAGGAATACAGGGGGCTGGGGCGGAAACACCATATATTTT. The J gene is TRBJ1-3, the V gene TRBV2; TRBD1 matches 9 bases. The V and J ends lost 6 bases and 4 bases, in that order; junction bases with no gene match: 10. Germline V gives CDR1 SNHLY, CDR2 FYNNEI. The CDR3 is 16 amino acids.